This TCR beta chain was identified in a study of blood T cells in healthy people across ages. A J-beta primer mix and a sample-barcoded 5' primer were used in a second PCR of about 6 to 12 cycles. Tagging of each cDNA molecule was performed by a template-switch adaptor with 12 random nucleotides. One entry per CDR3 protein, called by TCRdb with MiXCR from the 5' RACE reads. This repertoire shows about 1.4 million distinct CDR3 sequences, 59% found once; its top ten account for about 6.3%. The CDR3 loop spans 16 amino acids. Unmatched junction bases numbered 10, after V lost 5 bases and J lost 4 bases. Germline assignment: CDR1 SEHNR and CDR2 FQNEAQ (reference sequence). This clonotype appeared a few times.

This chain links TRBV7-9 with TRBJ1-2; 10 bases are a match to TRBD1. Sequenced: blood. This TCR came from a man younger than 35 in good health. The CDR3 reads CASSPQTGGRGYGYTF. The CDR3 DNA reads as TGTGCCAGCAGCCCCCAGACAGGGGGCAGAGGCTATGGCTACACCTTC. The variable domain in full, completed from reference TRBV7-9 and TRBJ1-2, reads DTGVSQNPRHKITKRGQNVTFRCDPISEHNRLYWYRQTLGQGPEFLTYFQNEAQLEKSRLLSDRFSAERPKGSFSTLEIQRTEQGDSAMYLCASSPQTGGRGYGYTFGSGTRLTVV.